What follows is one T cell receptor (beta chain) and its context. This sample is part of a study of control samples from healthy donors and cancer patients. Generated by immunoSEQ multiplex PCR, the TCRdb table keeps only in-frame clones and is missing some. This table holds 45,000 to 60,000 clones, roughly 94% found once. CDR1 MNHNY and CDR2 SVGAGI come from the germline V gene (reference sequence). CDR3 size: 13 residues. Trimming pared 4 bases from V and 4 bases from J, leaving 10 bases between. The source is a man under 40 in good health. The J gene is TRBJ1-2, the V gene TRBV6-6; the D gene is possibly TRBD1 (5 bases). Sequenced sample: blood. The CDR3 DNA is TGTGCCAGCAGTTGGGCCACAGGCTATGGCTACACCTTC. Its translation: CASSWATGYGYTF.